A single TCR beta chain is shown here with its context. Libraries were prepared by immunoSEQ multiplex PCR; TCRdb keeps only in-frame clonotypes and omits some of them. The sample has about 78,000 clones; 84% are singletons. Germline CDR1 SGHTA, CDR2 FQGNSA. This CDR3 comprises 15 residues. The V and J ends lost 0 bases and 4 bases respectively, with 10 bases between them. This sample was included in a study of OX40 agonist ivuxolimab in advanced cancers. Study-wide context: One hepatocellular carcinoma and a couple of cutaneous melanoma patients partially responded.

The clonotype comes from an adult with an advanced solid tumor such as melanoma, head and neck, liver or kidney cancer. The sample in question was CD4+ or CD8+ T cells sorted from blood, obtained in a trial of the OX40 agonist ivuxolimab. The V call is TRBV7-2, the J call TRBJ2-1; D possibly uses TRBD1 or TRBD2 (5 bases each). CDR3 in DNA: TGTGCCAGCAGCTTAGCGCGGGCAGGGTACAATGAGCAGTTCTTC. Translated, it gives CASSLARAGYNEQFF.